Following are 5 T cell receptor beta chains from one sample sequenced in a study of PD-1 blockade in mismatch repair-deficient tumors (dated 2017 in TCRdb). The library was produced with the immunoSEQ multiplex PCR assay. Imported from immuneACCESS, the table was reduced by TCRdb to in-frame sequences with V and J called. These copies leave out some clones; in studies compared against another copy, an unresolved V gene accounts for under half, and the cause of the remainder is not known. The sample includes 85,000 to 130,000 clones, with roughly four fifths observed a single time. Around 5.8% of the sample belongs to the ten largest clones. The specimen was peripheral blood, collected approximately 36 weeks after starting pembrolizumab. The receptors stem from an adult with mismatch repair-deficient cancer.

This chain links TRBV10-3 with TRBJ2-7, with a weak D call TRBD2 (7 bases). The CDR3 is 14 amino acids. V lost 4 bases, J lost 3 bases, and 13 bases lay in between. CDR1 is ENHRY and CDR2 is SYGVKD in the germline V gene. CDR3 coding DNA: TGTGCCATCAGTGGGGGGGGGCTTCTCTACGAGCAGTACTTC. Protein sequence: CAISGGGLLYEQYF.

This chain joins TRBV6-6 and TRBJ2-7, with TRBD2 matching 11 bases. J was trimmed by 6 bases and V by 8 bases; bases with no gene match: 9. The CDR3 covers 14 residues. Germline V gene sequence: CDR1 MNHNY, CDR2 SVGAGI (reference sequence). The CDR3 loop is CASVTSGTSGEQYF. The CDR3 DNA is TGTGCCAGCGTGACATCCGGGACTAGCGGCGAGCAGTACTTC.

In this sample, this clone turned up once. The gene calls are TRBV7-3 and TRBJ2-7, with 7 bases matching TRBD1. Trimming took 3 bases from V and 5 from J; bases not matched to a gene: 10. CDR3 length equals 15 residues. CDR1 and CDR2 (germline): SGHTA, FQGTGA. For the CDR3, the DNA is TGTGCCAGCAGCTTTGGACAGGCAAATGTTAACGAGCAGTACTTC. Translated, it gives CASSFGQANVNEQYF.

V usage is TRBV19 and J usage is TRBJ1-2, with 7 bases lining up with TRBD1. Germline CDR1 and CDR2: LNHDA and SQIVND (reference sequence). CDR3 length: 15 amino acids. V was pared by 5 bases and J by 1 base, with 7 bases of the junction left unmatched. This CDR3 reads CASSHTGAGNYGYTF. The DNA for the CDR3 is TGTGCCAGTAGTCACACAGGGGCCGGTAACTATGGCTACACCTTC.

The rearrangement links TRBV21-1 to TRBJ2-3; the listed D gene, TRBD2, was not tested against the DNA. TRBV21-1 corresponds to a pseudogene. The CDR3 spans 16 residues. CDR3 sequence (DNA): TGTGCCAGCAGCAACTTGACTAGCGGGTTCCCAGATACGCAGTATTTT. Its translation is CASSNLTSGFPDTQYF.